This T cell receptor beta chain derives from a study of shared clonotypes between healthy human individuals. This CDR3 comprises 15 residues. Trimming shortened V by 3 bases and J by 6 bases, and 17 bases separated the two germline ends. CDR1 is SNHLY and CDR2 is FYNNEI in the germline V gene. TCRdb's copy holds only in-frame clones and misses some; the assay was immunoSEQ multiplex PCR. Among approximately 1,000,000 clones listed, around three quarters were seen once. The rearrangement links TRBV2 to TRBJ1-1; tentatively, D is TRBD1 (5 bases). The sequenced sample was memory CD4+ T cells from PBMCs. The subset was: CD45RA-negative fraction. The sequence derives from a man between 18 and 35 years old in good health. Some clones in this sample may be carry-over from other donors' samples. The CDR3 reads CASSERKGSVSEAFF. DNA for the CDR3: TGTGCCAGCAGTGAGCGGAAGGGGTCGGTTTCTGAAGCTTTCTTT.